Each of the 29 T cell receptor beta chains below was sequenced from the same sample in a study of cytomegalovirus exposure and HLA in healthy donors (dated by TCRdb to about 2017). Receptor libraries were prepared by the immunoSEQ multiplex PCR assay. The multiplex PCR relied on a mix of 60 forward primers for TCR Vbeta segments and 13 reverse primers for TCR Jbeta segments. The table was pulled from immuneACCESS by TCRdb, which kept in-frame rearrangements only. Such tables lose some clones; where checked, under half of the loss comes from unresolved V genes, and the rest has no known cause. The sample table contains around 100,000 clones; only one count was recorded for roughly 88% of them. The top ten constitute 1.2% of the sample. The material sequenced was PBMCs. The receptors derive from a woman younger than 30 in good health and CMV-seronegative.

The V gene is TRBV28, the J gene TRBJ1-2, with 7 bases lining up with TRBD1. V lost 6 bases, J lost 4 bases, and 8 bases stayed unmatched. The germline V gene encodes CDR1 MDHEN and CDR2 SYDVKM. This CDR3 comprises 14 residues. CDR3 protein: CASRNFRGVYGYTF. In nucleotides, the CDR3 is TGTGCCAGCAGGAATTTCAGGGGGGTCTATGGCTACACCTTC.

J is TRBJ2-3 and V is TRBV6-1; TRBD2 might be the D (5 bases). The V end lost 1 base, the J end lost 4 bases, and 9 bases lay between the germline ends. In germline, CDR1 is MNHNS, CDR2 SASEGT. CDR3 length: 14 amino acids. The CDR3 spells CASSEGRAADTQYF. Written as DNA, the CDR3 is TGTGCCAGCAGTGAAGGGCGGGCAGCAGATACGCAGTATTTT.

To note about this clone: The sample contains more than one DNA sequence encoding this CDR3. This sequence joins TRBV7-3 and TRBJ2-1, with 7 nucleotides matching TRBD2. CDR1 is SGHTA and CDR2 is FQGTGA in the germline V gene. The V segment lost 1 base and the J segment 0 bases; nucleotides outside the gene matches: 0. The CDR3 is made up of 15 amino acids. CDR3 protein: CASSLSGSSYNEQFF. The CDR3 DNA follows: TGTGCCAGCAGCTTAAGCGGGAGCTCCTACAATGAGCAGTTCTTC.

V usage is TRBV9 and J usage is TRBJ2-7; D might be TRBD2 (6 bases). The germline V gene encodes CDR1 SGDLS and CDR2 YYNGEE. This CDR3 has 14 residues. Trimming took off 3 bases at V and 0 bases at J, with 10 bases between the two ends. The CDR3 DNA reads TGTGCCAGCAGCGCTTCGGGACTCTCCTACGAGCAGTACTTC. Its protein product is CASSASGLSYEQYF. Supplemented by reference TRBV9 and TRBJ2-7, the full variable domain reads DSGVTQTPKHLITATGQRVTLRCSPRSGDLSVYWYQQSLDQGLQFLIQYYNGEERAKGNILERFSAQQFPDLHSELNLSSLELGDSALYFCASSASGLSYEQYFGPGTRLTVT.

The chain is built from TRBV5-8 and TRBJ2-3, with TRBD2 matching 8 bases. Germline V lookup: CDR1 SGHTS, CDR2 YDEGEE. CDR3 length: 16 amino acids. Trimming took 1 base from V and 2 from J; bases not matched to a gene: 6. The CDR3 spells CASSLQTSGHTDTQYF. CDR3 sequence (DNA): TGTGCCAGCAGCTTGCAAACTAGCGGACACACAGATACGCAGTATTTT.

The gene calls are TRBV13 and TRBJ2-3; a possible D gene is TRBD2 (6 bases). This CDR3 contains 14 residues. Per the germline V gene, CDR1 is PRHDT and CDR2 is FYEKMQ (reference sequence). V shed 3 bases and J shed 0 bases, with 7 bases lying between them. In DNA, the CDR3 is TGTGCCAGCAGCTTCAGCGGGAGCACAGATACGCAGTATTTT. Translation gives CASSFSGSTDTQYF.

This clone has more than one count but fewer than ten. The rearrangement uses TRBV4-2 and TRBJ2-4; 10 bases agree with TRBD2. Trimming at V came to 2 bases and at J to 5 bases, leaving 9 bases not matched to a gene. CDR3 length: 17 residues. CDR1 is LGHNA, CDR2 YNFKEQ, per germline. Here the CDR3 DNA reads TGTGCCAGCAGCCAAACCCTAGCGGGGGACACTCAAAACATTCAGTACTTC. Residues: CASSQTLAGDTQNIQYF.

The CDR3 sequence is CASSLAGVNGNTIYF. The DNA for the CDR3 is TGTGCCAGCAGTTTGGCGGGGGTAAATGGAAACACCATATATTTT. V is TRBV28 and J is TRBJ1-3; possible D gene TRBD1, 5 bases. The CDR3 length is 15 residues. Germline values: CDR1 MDHEN, CDR2 SYDVKM. V was clipped by 3 bases and J by 3 bases, with 12 bases between them.

V is TRBV6-1 and J is TRBJ2-6; 7 nucleotides align to TRBD1. This CDR3 region has 15 residues. Germline V gene data show CDR1 as MNHNS and CDR2 as SASEGT. The trim removed 9 bases at V and 2 bases at J, leaving 7 bases unmatched. Here the CDR3 reads CASRKGGTGANVLTF. The DNA for the CDR3 is TGTGCCAGTCGTAAAGGGGGCACTGGGGCCAACGTCCTGACTTTC.

V usage is TRBV4-3 and J usage is TRBJ2-1; 7 nucleotides align to TRBD2. Germline-derived CDR1 and CDR2 are LGHNA and YSLEER. CDR3 length: 14 amino acids. V lost 2 bases and J lost 10; bases outside the gene matches: 8. The CDR3 is CASSQYSGRREQFF. The CDR3 coding sequence is TGCGCCAGCAGCCAATACTCCGGGAGGCGGGAGCAGTTCTTC.

CDR3 amino acids: CASSLTGTSSYEQYF. In DNA, the CDR3 is TGTGCCAGCAGCTTGACAGGGACGAGCTCCTACGAGCAGTACTTC. V is TRBV5-5 and J is TRBJ2-7, with D possibly being TRBD1 (6 bases). CDR3 length equals 15 residues. Germline assignment: CDR1 SGHKS and CDR2 YYEKEE (reference sequence). Trimming cost V 1 base and J 0 bases, with 11 bases left between them. The variable domain in full, completed from reference TRBV5-5 and TRBJ2-7, reads DAGVTQSPTHLIKTRGQQVTLRCSPISGHKSVSWYQQVLGQGPQFIFQYYEKEERGRGNFPDRFSARQFPNYSSELNVNALLLGDSALYLCASSLTGTSSYEQYFGPGTRLTVT.

This clone was counted only a few times. The chain recombines TRBV5-1 with TRBJ2-7; the match to TRBD1 covers 7 bases. V trimming: 7 bases; J trimming: 2 bases; junction bases outside the gene matches: 3. There are 12 residues in the CDR3. From germline, CDR1 is SGHRS and CDR2 YFSETQ. This CDR3 reads CASVGQTYEQYF. The DNA of the CDR3 is TGCGCCAGCGTGGGACAGACCTACGAGCAGTACTTC.

This clone was recorded only once. The chain is built from TRBV27 and TRBJ2-3; perhaps TRBD2 as D (5 bases). Germline CDR1 MNHEY, CDR2 SMNVEV (reference sequence). The CDR3 sequence is 15 residues long. The V end lost 8 bases, the J end lost 3 bases, and 18 bases lay between the germline ends. Here the CDR3 reads CASDGPRGRTDTQYF. CDR3 DNA: TGTGCCAGCGACGGGCCTCGGGGAAGGACAGATACGCAGTATTTT.

V is TRBV11-1 and J is TRBJ2-5; possibly TRBD2 for D (6 bases). Germline V gene lookup returns CDR1 SGHAT and CDR2 FQDESV (reference sequence). This CDR3 has 14 amino acids. V lost 5 bases to trimming and J lost 2 bases, with 12 bases between them. CDR3 DNA: TGTGCCAGCAGCCTAAGGGACTTTCAAGAGACCCAGTACTTC. This encodes CASSLRDFQETQYF.

The chain uses TRBV2 and TRBJ2-7; weak D call: TRBD1 (5 bases). The V end was cut by 3 bases, the J end by 6 bases, with 18 bases between. Germline V gene lookup returns CDR1 SNHLY and CDR2 FYNNEI. This CDR3 contains 15 residues. Here the CDR3 reads CASSDSTGTLGEQYF. The CDR3 bases are TGTGCCAGCAGTGATAGTACAGGAACTTTGGGCGAGCAGTACTTC.

The rearrangement joins TRBV7-6 to TRBJ2-2, with D possibly matching TRBD2 (6 bases). Germline-derived CDR1 and CDR2 are SGHVS and FNYEAQ. V lost 5 bases to trimming and J lost 7 bases, with 23 bases between them. The CDR3 covers 17 residues. In nucleotides, the CDR3 is TGTGCCAGCAGCCCCTATTCGACTAGAGAAATGGGCGGGGAGCTGTTTTTT. This translates into CASSPYSTREMGGELFF.

The chain has TRBV7-8 and TRBJ2-5; 9 bases align to TRBD2. The CDR3 has 16 amino acids. The germline V gene encodes CDR1 SGHVS and CDR2 FQNEAQ. Trimming at V came to 5 bases and at J to 5 bases, leaving 12 bases not matched to a gene. CDR3 DNA: TGTGCCAGCAGCAGACGGGGTAGCGGGAGTCGGGAGACCCAGTACTTC. It is translated as CASSRRGSGSRETQYF.

This clone showed up just a few times. The chain carries TRBV30 and TRBJ2-3; 7 positions agree with TRBD1. The CDR3 is 13 amino acids. The junction had 14 bases not matched to a gene; V was cut back by 2 bases and J by 15 bases. Germline V lookup: CDR1 GTSNPN, CDR2 SVGIG (reference sequence). The CDR3 loop reads CAWSFRDSGLRYF. CDR3 DNA sequence: TGTGCCTGGAGTTTCCGGGACAGCGGTTTAAGATATTTT.

The rearrangement links TRBV7-4 to TRBJ2-7; 8 bases line up with TRBD1. This CDR3 is built from 17 residues. The germline CDR1 and CDR2 sequences are SGHVT and SQSDAQ. J lost 3 bases, V lost 2 bases, and 12 bases had no gene match. The CDR3 nucleotides read TGTGCCAGCAGCTTATTTGAGGACAGGGTAAACTACTACGAGCAGTACTTC. Its translation is CASSLFEDRVNYYEQYF.

V usage is TRBV2 and J usage is TRBJ1-1; TRBD1 agrees at 12 bases. The CDR3 totals 16 residues. CDR1 SNHLY and CDR2 FYNNEI come from the germline V gene. After removal of 6 bases from V and 1 base from J, the junction contained 6 bases not matched to a gene. CDR3 nucleotides: TGTGCCAGCAGCGCCGGGACAGGGGGCGCGAACACTGAAGCTTTCTTT. This translates into CASSAGTGGANTEAFF.

This clone came up once. The rearrangement links TRBV4-1 to TRBJ2-5, with TRBD2 matching 10 bases. Trimming cost V 3 bases and J 4 bases; bases outside gene matches: 8. Germline V gene sequence: CDR1 MGHRA, CDR2 YSYEKL. This CDR3 has 16 residues. The CDR3 nucleotides read TGCGCCAGCAGCCACCAGCGGGGGGGCTTGTTAGAGACCCAGTACTTC. Its protein product is CASSHQRGGLLETQYF.

This clone showed up just once. The chain employs TRBV7-2 and TRBJ2-3; 7 nucleotides align to TRBD2. The junction had 17 bases not matched to a gene; V was cut back by 0 bases and J by 8 bases. Germline values: CDR1 SGHTA, CDR2 FQGNSA. The CDR3 consists of 18 residues. The CDR3 nucleotides read TGTGCCAGCAGCTTAGCGTTAATAGGACTAGAAGGCGGGGGTACGCAGTATTTT. It translates to CASSLALIGLEGGGTQYF.

The chain uses TRBV18 and TRBJ2-7; D is possibly TRBD1 (6 bases). The germline CDR1 and CDR2 sequences are KGHSH and LQKENI. The CDR3 is 15 amino acids. Between the trimmed V and J ends, which lost 3 bases and 3 bases, there was a span of 15 bases. DNA for the CDR3: TGTGCCAGCTCACCGGCTCAGGGGTTTGGCTACGAGCAGTACTTC. This sequence encodes CASSPAQGFGYEQYF.

The chain has TRBV19 and TRBJ2-1; 9 bases are a match to TRBD2. This CDR3 spans 16 amino acids. Per the germline V gene, CDR1 is LNHDA and CDR2 is SQIVND (reference sequence). The junction had 8 bases not matched to a gene; V was cut back by 2 bases and J by 6 bases. DNA of the CDR3: TGTGCCAGTAGTATATCAGGGAGCGGGAGGTTCAATGAGCAGTTCTTC. Translated, it gives CASSISGSGRFNEQFF.

The chain carries TRBV5-1 and TRBJ1-4; D perhaps matches TRBD1 (6 bases). V lost 4 bases and J lost 0, with 13 bases in between. This CDR3 region has 16 residues. Germline V gives CDR1 SGHRS, CDR2 YFSETQ. The CDR3 DNA sequence: TGCGCCAGCAGCCTGGGGGGGCCCGCAACTAATGAAAAACTGTTTTTT. As protein: CASSLGGPATNEKLFF.

This clone was recorded only once. The chain combines TRBV7-2 with TRBJ1-1; 8 bases fit TRBD1. The V gene end was trimmed by 6 bases and the J gene end by 4 bases; junction bases not matched to a gene: 7. Germline V gene sequence: CDR1 SGHTA, CDR2 FQGNSA. CDR3 size: 14 residues. CDR3 sequence (DNA): TGTGCCAGCAGACCCGGACAGGGAAGCACTGAAGCTTTCTTT. Its translation is CASRPGQGSTEAFF.

This rearrangement joins TRBV25-1 to TRBJ2-5; TRBD2 aligns across 12 bases. The end of the DNA aligns better with TRBJ2-7, so the J call may be wrong. Germline V gives CDR1 MGHDK, CDR2 SYGVNS. The CDR3 runs 17 residues. CDR3 loop: CASSPLPLAGGGYEQYF. The CDR3 DNA sequence: TGTGCCAGCAGTCCTCTACCACTAGCGGGGGGTGGCTACGAGCAGTACTTC.

The chain has TRBV5-4 and TRBJ1-6, with TRBD1 identical over 11 bases. The CDR3 is 16 residues long. Germline V gives CDR1 SGHNT, CDR2 YYREEE (reference sequence). The V and J ends lost 4 bases and 8 bases, in that order; junction bases with no gene match: 8. The CDR3 region is CASSQRPGQGDSPLHF. DNA of the CDR3: TGTGCCAGCAGCCAGCGACCGGGACAGGGGGATTCACCCCTCCACTTT.

The rearrangement joins TRBV28 to TRBJ2-2; TRBD1 might be the D (6 bases). There are 14 residues in the CDR3. V was clipped by 6 bases and J by 7 bases, with 15 bases between them. Germline CDR1 is MDHEN and CDR2 is SYDVKM. This CDR3 reads CASSVFGTIGELFF. DNA for the CDR3: TGTGCCAGCAGCGTTTTTGGGACAATCGGGGAGCTGTTTTTT.